A selection of T cell receptor beta chains follows, all from one sample in a study of PD-1 blockade in classical Hodgkin lymphoma. The assay was immunoSEQ multiplex PCR, and TCRdb's table has in-frame clones only and misses some. The table shows roughly 30,000 clones, with 81% occurring only once. The starting material was peripheral blood mononuclear cells (PBMCs), obtained before the fourth cycle of nivolumab. These receptors originate from a human donor with classical Hodgkin lymphoma. The CDR3 runs from the conserved cysteine through the conserved F or W. A D gene is named only where the DNA matches it firmly. The size field is filled for only some rows; it gives once, few, many or a size class.

CDR3: CATSREGQAYEQYF
DNA: TGTGCCACCAGCAGAGAGGGACAAGCCTACGAGCAGTACTTC
size: -
D: -
J: TRBJ2-7
V: TRBV15

CDR3: CASSESVLYNEQFF
DNA: TGTGCCAGCAGTGAATCTGTGCTTTACAATGAGCAGTTCTTC
size: -
D: -
J: TRBJ2-1
V: TRBV25-1

CDR3: CASSRRGQEGSRGYTF
DNA: TGTGCCAGTAGTCGCCGTGGACAGGAGGGGAGTCGTGGCTACACCTTC
size: -
D: TRBD1
J: TRBJ1-2
V: TRBV19

CDR3: CSVKDRGWANEKLFF
DNA: TGCAGCGTTAAGGACAGGGGTTGGGCTAATGAAAAACTGTTTTTT
size: -
D: TRBD1
J: TRBJ1-4
V: TRBV29-1

CDR3: CASSPSMNTEAFF
DNA: TGTGCCAGCAGCCCCTCCATGAACACTGAAGCTTTCTTT
size: -
D: -
J: TRBJ1-1
V: TRBV14

CDR3: CAIRRGLGYTF
DNA: TGTGCCATCAGGAGGGGCCTTGGCTACACCTTC
size: few
D: -
J: TRBJ1-2
V: TRBV10-3

CDR3: CASSYWGPGGGTEAFF
DNA: TGTGCCAGCAGTTACTGGGGCCCGGGGGGGGGCACTGAAGCTTTCTTT
size: -
D: -
J: TRBJ1-1
V: TRBV6-6

CDR3: CASSLSRQGASGANVLTF
DNA: TGTGCCAGCAGCTTAAGCAGGCAGGGGGCCTCTGGGGCCAACGTCCTGACTTTC
size: -
D: TRBD1
J: TRBJ2-6
V: TRBV7-8

CDR3: CAWSPTGFSYEQYF
DNA: TGTGCCTGGAGTCCCACCGGCTTCTCCTACGAGCAGTACTTC
size: -
D: -
J: TRBJ2-7
V: TRBV30

CDR3: CASSMGLGENIQYF
DNA: TGTGCCAGCAGCATGGGACTAGGGGAAAACATTCAGTACTTC
size: -
D: TRBD2
J: TRBJ2-4
V: TRBV7-2

CDR3: CASSPEVVAGGLAKNIQYF
DNA: TGTGCCAGCTCACCAGAGGTCGTCGCGGGAGGGCTAGCCAAAAACATTCAGTACTTC
size: -
D: TRBD2
J: TRBJ2-4
V: TRBV18

CDR3: CASRQTGTGSYEQYF
DNA: TGTGCCAGCAGACAAACCGGGACTGGCTCCTACGAGCAGTACTTC
size: -
D: -
J: TRBJ2-7
V: TRBV7-6